Given below is one TCR beta chain in context. This sample is drawn from a study of early stage breast cancer tumors. Profiling relied on immunoSEQ multiplex PCR, and the TCRdb table lists in-frame clones only, not all of them. The sample includes some 58,000 clones, more than 60% of them seen just once. In germline, CDR1 is KGHSH, CDR2 LQKENI. This CDR3 has 18 residues. Unmatched junction bases numbered 7, after V lost 0 bases and J lost 7 bases. Sample: blood. The sequence derives from a person aged 30 to 40 with breast cancer. The chain couples TRBV18 to TRBJ2-1, with 15 nucleotides matching TRBD2. CDR3 DNA: TGTGCCAGCTCACCACCGGGACTAGCGGGAGGAAGGGGAAATGAGCAGTTCTTC. Its translation is CASSPPGLAGGRGNEQFF. Based on the CDR3 plus reference TRBV18 and TRBJ2-1, the full variable domain is NAGVMQNPRHLVRRRGQEARLRCSPMKGHSHVYWYRQLPEEGLKFMVYLQKENIIDESGMPKERFSAEFPKEGPSILRIQQVVRGDSAAYFCASSPPGLAGGRGNEQFFGPGTRLTVL.